Shown below are 18 T cell receptor beta chains from a single sample sequenced in a study of blood T cell repertoires in COVID-19. The repertoire was sequenced with immunoSEQ multiplex PCR; TCRdb's copy has only in-frame clones and lacks some. The sample carries 180,000 or so clones, about 85% recorded once. Specimen: peripheral blood. The receptors were sampled from a woman aged 80 or older with acute or convalescent COVID-19.

The V gene is TRBV19, the J gene TRBJ2-2, with 10 nucleotides matching TRBD1. The CDR3 is 17 residues long. V gave up 8 bases and J gave up 5 bases; unmatched junction bases: 14. The germline gives CDR1 LNHDA, CDR2 SQIVND (reference sequence). The CDR3 reads CASLSPGQGLRTGELFF. The DNA of the CDR3 is TGTGCCAGTTTGTCACCGGGACAGGGGTTACGGACCGGGGAGCTGTTTTTT. Supplemented by reference TRBV19 and TRBJ2-2, the full variable domain reads DGGITQSPKYLFRKEGQNVTLSCEQNLNHDAMYWYRQDPGQGLRLIYYSQIVNDFQKGDIAEGYSVSREKKESFPLTVTSAQKNPTAFYLCASLSPGQGLRTGELFFGEGSRLTVL.

V usage is TRBV30 and J usage is TRBJ2-2; D is possibly TRBD2 (7 bases). Trimming left V 3 bases short and J 3 bases short, with 17 bases between. This CDR3 contains 16 residues. Germline-derived CDR1 and CDR2 are GTSNPN and SVGIG (reference sequence). This chain's CDR3 is CAWSPRGGSDTGELFF. In DNA form, the CDR3 reads TGTGCCTGGAGCCCTAGGGGGGGGAGCGACACCGGGGAGCTGTTTTTT.

The CDR3 DNA is TGTGCCAGCAGCTTAGGGGGTTACTACAATGAGCAGTTCTTC. This codes for CASSLGGYYNEQFF. The chain links TRBV5-8 to TRBJ2-1, with D maybe TRBD1 (6 bases). The germline V gene has CDR1 SGHTS and CDR2 YDEGEE. Deletions cut 2 bases from V and 3 bases from J, with 9 bases between. CDR3 length: 14 amino acids.

The chain joins TRBV3-1 (or the pseudogene TRBV3-2) to TRBJ2-5; D unresolved. Trimming left V 2 bases short and J 5 bases short, with 6 bases between. Germline CDR1 reads LGHDT; CDR2 reads YNNKEL (reference sequence). This CDR3 has 12 residues. CDR3 sequence reads: CASSQQSETQYF. DNA of the CDR3: TGTGCCAGCAGCCAACAAAGCGAGACCCAGTACTTC.

This chain connects TRBV5-1 to TRBJ1-1; D remains unclear. Trimming shortened V by 0 bases and J by 2 bases, and 8 bases separated the two germline ends. The CDR3 contains 14 residues. From germline, CDR1 is SGHRS and CDR2 YFSETQ. CDR3 region: CASSLGSVNTEAFF. CDR3 DNA sequence: TGCGCCAGCAGCTTGGGGTCGGTTAACACTGAAGCTTTCTTT.

This sequence joins TRBV30 and TRBJ2-7; D might be TRBD1 (6 bases). The germline V gene has CDR1 GTSNPN and CDR2 SVGIG (reference sequence). The CDR3 sequence is 13 residues long. V lost 2 bases and J 1 base, leaving 9 bases between the germline ends. CDR3 nucleotides: TGTGCCTGGAGTTACGGACAGTCCTACGAGCAGTACTTC. Its protein is CAWSYGQSYEQYF.

The chain recombines TRBV5-6 with TRBJ2-1, with D possibly being TRBD2 (6 bases). The germline V gene encodes CDR1 SGHDT and CDR2 YYEEEE. The CDR3 is 15 amino acids. The V gene lost 0 bases and the J gene lost 5 bases, with 12 bases spanning the gap. In nucleotides, the CDR3 is TGTGCCAGCAGCTTGGTACTAGCCGTGAACAATGAGCAGTTCTTC. It encodes CASSLVLAVNNEQFF.

The table lists this clone with a count of one. The genes are TRBV7-2 and TRBJ1-4; no clear D gene. The germline V and J ends were trimmed by 5 bases and 7 bases, with 17 bases remaining between them. CDR1 is SGHTA and CDR2 is FQGNSA in the germline V gene. CDR3 size: 15 residues. Written as DNA, the CDR3 is TGTGCCAGCAGCCCTCGCTGGACGCGGGGTGAAAAACTGTTTTTT. This translates into CASSPRWTRGEKLFF.

This chain joins TRBV5-4 and TRBJ1-2, with a possible D match to TRBD1 (6 bases). Germline CDR1 is SGHNT and CDR2 is YYREEE (reference sequence). The CDR3 has 14 amino acids. Trimming took 1 base from V and 4 from J, leaving 11 bases between them. The CDR3 is CASSLTGLTYGYTF. The CDR3 DNA reads TGTGCCAGCAGCTTGACAGGGCTTACCTATGGCTACACCTTC.

This clone was detected once. The chain carries TRBV11-1 and TRBJ2-3; TRBD2 is a possible D gene (5 bases). The CDR3 is 12 amino acids. CDR1 SGHAT and CDR2 FQDESV come from the germline V gene (reference sequence). The V and J ends lost 5 bases and 2 bases respectively, with 5 bases between them. This CDR3 is CASSDYTDTQYF. The CDR3 DNA reads TGTGCCAGCAGCGACTACACAGATACGCAGTATTTT.

This clone was found once. V gene TRBV7-6 combines with J gene TRBJ2-1; TRBD2 agrees at 8 bases. The V gene's germline CDR1 is SGHVS and CDR2 FNYEAQ. Losses at the gene ends were 5 bases for V and 10 bases for J; bases not matched to a gene: 13. This CDR3 has 15 amino acids. The CDR3 nucleotides are TGTGCCAGCAGCCCCGGGAGCGGGGGTGTATGGGAGCAGTTCTTC. Translating it yields CASSPGSGGVWEQFF.

In nucleotides, the CDR3 is TGTGCCAGTTTCAACGGGGGGGAAACCGGGGAGCTGTTTTTT. This codes for CASFNGGETGELFF. The rearrangement links TRBV19 to TRBJ2-2, with 8 bases identical to TRBD2. The trim removed 8 bases at V and 5 bases at J, leaving 7 bases unmatched. Germline V gene data show CDR1 as LNHDA and CDR2 as SQIVND (reference sequence). The CDR3 is 14 residues long.

The V call is TRBV2, the J call TRBJ2-1, with D possibly matching TRBD2 (6 bases). Germline values: CDR1 SNHLY, CDR2 FYNNEI. This CDR3 spans 13 amino acids. V was trimmed by 4 bases and J by 3 bases, leaving 7 bases between them. The CDR3 nucleotides read TGTGCCAGCAGTGTGCGGGGCTACAATGAGCAGTTCTTC. This codes for CASSVRGYNEQFF.

The chain links TRBV5-1 to TRBJ2-1, with D possibly matching TRBD2 (5 bases). Germline assignment: CDR1 SGHRS and CDR2 YFSETQ. The V and J ends lost 3 bases and 5 bases respectively, with 15 bases between them. The CDR3 has 15 residues. CDR3 bases: TGCGCCAGCAGCTCCTTTGCGGGCACCCACAATGAGCAGTTCTTC. Residues: CASSSFAGTHNEQFF.

This clone was seen a few times. A junction end diverges from the germline sequence, so it may reflect a read error. This chain uses TRBV6-5 with TRBJ1-1; no clear D gene. In germline, CDR1 is MNHEY, CDR2 SVGAGI. This CDR3 spans 15 amino acids. CDR3 amino acids: CASSDSWQLDTEAFF. The CDR3 region has the DNA TGTGCCAGCAGTGACTCGTGGCAGCTAGACACTGAAGCTTTCTTT.

The chain employs TRBV6-5 and TRBJ1-2, with TRBD1 as a possible D gene (5 bases). Deletions cut 7 bases from V and 4 bases from J, with 19 bases between. This CDR3 is built from 15 residues. Germline lookup yields CDR1 MNHEY and CDR2 SVGAGI. In DNA, the CDR3 is TGTGCCAGCACTAGCCGGGACTCCGGGGTCTATGGCTACACCTTC. Translating gives CASTSRDSGVYGYTF.

V usage is TRBV5-4 and J usage is TRBJ1-2, with 9 positions matching TRBD1. Germline assignment: CDR1 SGHNT and CDR2 YYREEE (reference sequence). The V and J ends lost 4 bases and 7 bases, in that order; junction bases with no gene match: 5. The CDR3 loop spans 13 amino acids. The CDR3 nucleotides read TGTGCCAGCAGCCCACAGGGGGCGCCTGGCTACACCTTC. Translation: CASSPQGAPGYTF.

This sequence joins TRBV6-6 and TRBJ2-1; TRBD1 aligns across 11 bases. J gave up 4 bases and V 2 bases, and 4 bases lay outside the gene matches. The CDR3 contains 16 residues. In germline, CDR1 is MNHNY, CDR2 SVGAGI (reference sequence). The CDR3 protein is CASSYRGQGAYNEQFF. The CDR3 DNA is TGTGCCAGCAGTTACAGAGGACAGGGGGCATACAATGAGCAGTTCTTC.